This TCR beta chain emerged from a study of regulatory T cells in long-lasting Graves disease. About the study: Antithyroid drugs had been given to newly diagnosed Graves' patients for under 3 months.

This CDR3 is built from 14 residues. V gave up 3 bases and J gave up 6 bases, with 15 bases separating them. Germline V lookup: CDR1 KGHSH, CDR2 LQKENI. This clonotype was counted at least ten times. Time point denoted: newly diagnosed GD, antithyroid drugs for less than 3 months. RNA extracted from PBMCs served as the sequencing template. It was American Thyroid Association guidelines that determined Graves' disease diagnosis. Building of the TCR beta libraries involved iRepertoire HTBI primers and Arm-PCR of CDR3 regions. One entry per CDR3 protein, called by TCRdb with MiXCR from the multiplex PCR reads. Of a few hundred thousand distinct CDR3 sequences in the sample, 15% to 20% are singletons; the top ten hold 14%. These data were also reused for a study on T cells in Graves' hyperthyroidism and ophthalmopathy. That source adds: Using the HTBI primer set, a first-round RT-PCR was run on the TCR CDR3.

The receptor was derived from a woman between 25 and 40 years old with Graves disease. The sample here was peripheral blood mononuclear cells (PBMCs), taken at new diagnosis, from a patient treated with antithyroid drugs. V is TRBV18 and J is TRBJ2-7, with D possibly matching TRBD1 (7 bases). CDR3 sequence: CASSPPGQRAEQYF. The CDR3 DNA reads as TGTGCCAGCTCACCCCCGGGACAGCGGGCCGAGCAGTACTTC.